The rows below give T cell receptor beta chains drawn from one sample of a study of cytomegalovirus exposure and HLA in healthy donors. The method was immunoSEQ multiplex PCR; TCRdb's version includes in-frame clones alone and lacks a portion of them. The sample includes about 89,000 clones, just over 65% of them seen just once. The material sequenced was PBMCs. All receptors come from a man aged 25-45 years in good health and CMV-seronegative. Each CDR3 is given with its conserved first and last residue. Each record gives: V gene, CDR3 protein.

v_call: TRBV18
cdr3_aa: CASSPYGGGNTEAFF

v_call: TRBV28
cdr3_aa: CASSLMRSEAFF

v_call: TRBV27
cdr3_aa: CASSLRGHPYEQYF

v_call: TRBV29-1
cdr3_aa: CSVADLQGDGTEAFF

v_call: TRBV6-5
cdr3_aa: CASGSGTGGYEQYF

v_call: TRBV6-5
cdr3_aa: CASKINRGLQETQYF

v_call: TRBV7-9
cdr3_aa: CASRDPGGNTIYF

v_call: TRBV6-5
cdr3_aa: CASRTDRTYGYTF

v_call: TRBV5-6
cdr3_aa: CASSNILGTEAFF

v_call: TRBV27
cdr3_aa: CASSSRDRSYNEQFF

v_call: TRBV5-6
cdr3_aa: CASSIGGGAGIAYEQYF

v_call: TRBV28
cdr3_aa: CASSRLIFQSGRDNEQFF

v_call: TRBV5-1
cdr3_aa: CASSLVGSGSYEQYF

v_call: TRBV4-1
cdr3_aa: CASSLGGGSHTEAFF

v_call: TRBV30
cdr3_aa: CACNYRGSSGNTIYF

v_call: TRBV19
cdr3_aa: CASSIDRGLAGAVEQFF

v_call: TRBV27
cdr3_aa: CASLQFWGANVLTF

v_call: TRBV10-3
cdr3_aa: CAARTGVRTGELFF

v_call: TRBV7-9
cdr3_aa: CASSDGGLSEAFF

v_call: TRBV7-9
cdr3_aa: CASSLGSWDEQFF

v_call: TRBV7-3
cdr3_aa: CASSPKPGLLETQYF

v_call: TRBV7-3
cdr3_aa: CASSSEGGADTQYF

v_call: TRBV10-3
cdr3_aa: CAINKPQHF

v_call: TRBV13
cdr3_aa: CASSLSGGDTGELFF

v_call: TRBV30
cdr3_aa: CACPDNTRGTEAFF

v_call: TRBV28
cdr3_aa: CASTIVGGTGELFF

v_call: TRBV27
cdr3_aa: CASSSTRGSYNSPLHF

v_call: TRBV18
cdr3_aa: CASSPGQGLSSYEQYF

v_call: TRBV7-9
cdr3_aa: CASSLGQGSAYEQYF

v_call: TRBV7-6
cdr3_aa: CASSLGAGETQYF